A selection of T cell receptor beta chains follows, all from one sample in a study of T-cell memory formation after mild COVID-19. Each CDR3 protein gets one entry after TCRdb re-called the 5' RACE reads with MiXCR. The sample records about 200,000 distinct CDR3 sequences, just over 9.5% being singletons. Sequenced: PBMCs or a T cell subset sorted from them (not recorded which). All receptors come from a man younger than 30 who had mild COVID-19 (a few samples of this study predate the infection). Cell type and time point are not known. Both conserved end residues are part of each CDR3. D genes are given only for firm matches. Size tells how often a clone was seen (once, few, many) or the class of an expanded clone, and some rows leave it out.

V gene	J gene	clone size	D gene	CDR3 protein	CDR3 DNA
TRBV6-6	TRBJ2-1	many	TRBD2	CASSYTSLAGGYAF	TGTGCCAGCAGTTACACATCACTAGCGGGGGGCTACGCCTTC
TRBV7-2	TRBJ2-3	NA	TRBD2	CASSQRTWREVPGADTQYF	TGTGCCAGCAGCCAGCGCACGTGGCGGGAGGTGCCTGGTGCGGATACGCAGTATTTT
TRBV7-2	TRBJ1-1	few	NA	CASSSSGFGDEAFF	TGTGCCAGCAGCTCGTCTGGGTTTGGGGATGAAGCTTTCTTT
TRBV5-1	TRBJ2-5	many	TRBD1	CASNRDRETQYF	TGCGCCAGCAACCGGGACAGAGAGACCCAGTACTTC
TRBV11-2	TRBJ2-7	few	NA	CASSHNRADYEQYF	TGTGCCAGCAGCCATAACAGGGCAGACTACGAGCAGTACTTC
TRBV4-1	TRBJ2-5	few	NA	CASRGVDSYETQYF	TGCGCCAGCCGCGGAGTTGACTCATATGAGACCCAGTACTTC
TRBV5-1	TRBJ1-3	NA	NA	CASSLDPPSGNTIYF	TGCGCCAGCAGCTTGGACCCCCCTTCTGGAAACACCATATATTTT
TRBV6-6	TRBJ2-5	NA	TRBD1	CASSSLEGQGASWETQYF	TGTGCCAGCAGCTCACTGGAGGGACAGGGGGCTTCATGGGAGACCCAGTACTTC
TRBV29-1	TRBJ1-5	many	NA	CSVAPGGLNQPQHF	TGCAGCGTGGCCCCCGGGGGCCTCAATCAGCCCCAGCATTTT
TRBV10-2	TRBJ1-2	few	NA	CASSEQPGGGYTF	TGCGCCAGCAGTGAGCAACCTGGGGGAGGCTACACCTTC
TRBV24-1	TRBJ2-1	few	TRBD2	CATSDPTSGGNEQFF	TGTGCCACCAGTGACCCGACTAGCGGGGGAAATGAGCAGTTCTTC
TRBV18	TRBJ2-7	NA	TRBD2	CASSPPGTSYEQYF	TGTGCCAGCTCACCACCCGGGACTAGCTACGAGCAGTACTTC
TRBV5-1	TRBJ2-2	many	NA	CASTKDPNTGELFF	TGCGCCAGCACTAAGGACCCGAACACCGGGGAGCTGTTTTTT
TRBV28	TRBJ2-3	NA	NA	CASTRTLTDTQYF	TGTGCCAGCACCAGGACGCTCACAGATACGCAGTATTTT
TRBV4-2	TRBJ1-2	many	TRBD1	CASSHLQGAVNYGYTF	TGTGCCAGCAGCCACCTACAGGGGGCGGTTAACTATGGCTACACCTTC
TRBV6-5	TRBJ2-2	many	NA	CASSYSGANTGELFF	TGTGCCAGCAGTTATTCTGGAGCGAACACCGGGGAGCTGTTTTTT
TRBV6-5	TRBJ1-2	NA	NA	CASSYVSDSRGYTF	TGTGCCAGCAGTTACGTCTCGGACAGCCGGGGCTACACCTTC
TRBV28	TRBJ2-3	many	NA	CASSWEYTQYF	TGTGCCAGCAGTTGGGAGTATACGCAGTATTTT
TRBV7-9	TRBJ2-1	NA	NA	CASSEGVGQFF	TGTGCCAGCAGCGAGGGGGTAGGGCAGTTCTTC
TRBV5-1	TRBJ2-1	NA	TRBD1	CASSRTGEDNEQFF	TGCGCCAGCAGCAGGACAGGGGAAGACAATGAGCAGTTCTTC
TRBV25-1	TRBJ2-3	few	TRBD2	CASSPRLAGFTDTQYF	TGTGCCAGCAGTCCGCGACTAGCGGGGTTCACAGATACGCAGTATTTT
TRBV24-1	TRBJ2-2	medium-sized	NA	CATSDTRADTGELFF	TGTGCCACCAGTGATACCCGGGCCGACACCGGGGAGCTGTTTTTT
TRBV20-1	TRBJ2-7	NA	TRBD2	CSATSGEHSYEQYF	TGCAGTGCCACTAGCGGGGAACACTCCTACGAGCAGTACTTC
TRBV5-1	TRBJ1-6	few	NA	CASSLGQSSSPLHF	TGCGCCAGCAGCTTGGGACAGTCAAGTTCACCCCTCCACTTT
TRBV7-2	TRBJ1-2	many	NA	CASRPPGGYYGYTF	TGTGCCAGCAGACCCCCCGGGGGTTACTATGGCTACACCTTC
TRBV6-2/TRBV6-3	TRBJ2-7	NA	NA	CASSAEEYYGEQYF	TGTGCCAGCAGTGCTGAGGAGTACTACGGGGAGCAGTACTTC
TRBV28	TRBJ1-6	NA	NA	CASSFRWGNSPLHF	TGTGCCAGCAGTTTCCGCTGGGGTAATTCACCCCTCCACTTT
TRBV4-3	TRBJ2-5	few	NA	CASSQDLAETQYF	TGCGCCAGCAGCCAAGATCTGGCGGAGACCCAGTACTTC
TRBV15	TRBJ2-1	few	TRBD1	CATSRRRDRVDNEQFF	TGTGCCACCAGCAGACGCCGGGACAGGGTGGACAATGAGCAGTTCTTC
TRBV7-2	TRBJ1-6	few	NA	CASSFGAPLHF	TGTGCCAGCAGCTTCGGGGCACCCCTCCACTTT
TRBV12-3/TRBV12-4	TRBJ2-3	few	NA	CASSSQTGSDTQYF	TGTGCCAGCAGTTCACAAACAGGCTCAGATACGCAGTATTTT
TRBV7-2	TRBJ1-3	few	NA	CASSSNVGGSGNTIYF	TGTGCCAGCAGCTCCAACGTAGGTGGATCTGGAAACACCATATATTTT
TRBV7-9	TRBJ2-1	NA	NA	CASSLVRGHLEQFF	TGTGCCAGCAGCTTAGTCCGAGGACACTTGGAGCAGTTCTTC
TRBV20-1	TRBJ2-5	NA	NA	CSVRASGQETQYF	TGCAGTGTCCGAGCGTCGGGGCAAGAGACCCAGTACTTC